This TCR beta chain was captured by sequencing in a study of CXCR3-negative and CXCR3-positive naive CD8 T cells. For the study at large: A total of approximately 140 million TRB reads was generated, with about 1.5 +/- 0.3 million per library.

Cells classed as naive CD8+ T cells were CD45RO-CCR7+CD27+CD95-. The method, 5' RACE with UMI labels, was used to prepare the TRB cDNA libraries. TCRdb re-analyzed the 5' RACE reads; it lists each CDR3 protein once, without DNA. This table holds 84,000 or so distinct CDR3 sequences. About this clonotype itself: As yet, its antigen is unknown.

Whole-study findings and limits: For CXCR3-positive naive cells, TRB CDR3s were more hydrophobic than those of CXCR3-negative naive cells. Naive CXCR3-negative and CXCR3-positive cells had similar TRBV-TRBJ usage; memory differed. In both naive subsets diversity was comparably high, whereas memory CD8+ cells showed much lower diversity.

This CDR3 has 13 residues. Germline values: CDR1 MNHEY, CDR2 SMNVEV (reference sequence). The gene calls are TRBV27 and TRBJ2-1; TCRdb outputs TRBD1, but without DNA this stays unchecked. This clonotype originated in a human donor in good health. Some clones in this sample may be carry-over from other donors' samples. The material sequenced was naive CXCR3+ CD8+ T cells from blood. The subset here: CD45RO-CCR7+CD27+CD95- naive CD8+ T cells expressing CXCR3 (TNR3+). Here the CDR3 reads CASSLTDRNEQFF.